A selection of T cell receptor beta chains follows, all from one sample in a study of T-cell memory formation after mild COVID-19. In TCRdb, the 5' RACE reads were re-called with MiXCR into one record per CDR3 protein. The sample includes around 250,000 distinct CDR3 sequences, approximately 9% seen only once; the top ten take roughly a fifth. The source material was PBMCs or a T cell subset sorted from them (not recorded which). The receptors shown here come from a man aged 18 to 35 who had mild COVID-19 (a few samples of this study predate the infection). Cell type and time point are not known. CDR3s leave out the opening cysteine and the closing phenylalanine or tryptophan. Clone size is given for some rows only: seen once, a few or many times, or a class if the clone is expanded.

- TRBJ1-2 TRBV12-3/TRBV12-4 ASSLVAGWKGYGYT
- TRBJ1-1 TRBV20-1 SARPNQGWNTEAF
- TRBJ2-3 TRBV5-4 ASSPGYGTDTQY
- TRBJ2-2 TRBV6-2/TRBV6-3 ASRLDRANTGELF
many TRBJ1-1 TRBV3-1 ASSQGTYRGTEAF
few TRBJ1-5 TRBV19 ASSMIGNQPQH
few TRBJ2-2 TRBV4-2 ASRPDNTDPGELF
few TRBJ1-6 TRBV5-8 ASSPRTPLH
few TRBJ1-1 TRBV6-5 ASSYSFSGGTMTEAF
few TRBJ1-5 TRBV27 ASSPDRGWQPQH
- TRBJ1-2 TRBV12-3/TRBV12-4 ASSFAADFYGYT
many TRBJ2-5 TRBV2 ASRRDSQETQY
many TRBJ2-2 TRBV10-3 ATSTLTGELF
- TRBJ1-6 TRBV11-1 ASSPGTPALH
- TRBJ2-6 TRBV2 ASSERGSSGANVLT
- TRBJ2-3 TRBV7-6 ASRPRPLLGDTQY
- TRBJ2-4 TRBV5-1 ASSPGLAVIQY
few TRBJ2-1 TRBV7-3 ASSERTGVYNEQF
few TRBJ1-5 TRBV5-5 ASSPKGFGQPQH
many TRBJ2-5 TRBV5-1 ASSFLSQETQY
few TRBJ1-2 TRBV4-1 ASSQTSAYGYT
few TRBJ1-5 TRBV4-2 ASSQDRDVRAQH
few TRBJ2-2 TRBV7-3 ASSLFGQDTGELF
many TRBJ2-7 TRBV12-3/TRBV12-4 ASSPGVAGEQY
- TRBJ2-1 TRBV5-6 ASSLRSGGLSDEQF
few TRBJ1-1 TRBV4-1 ASSARGGPNTEAF
- TRBJ1-1 TRBV12-3/TRBV12-4 ASTFGSEAF
- TRBJ2-3 TRBV5-1 ASRLARSSTDTQY
- TRBJ1-1 TRBV6-5 ASSSRPTEAF
many TRBJ1-1 TRBV11-1 ASSRRGGTEAF
- TRBJ1-5 TRBV6-1 ASSGQTGTEQPQH
- TRBJ1-2 TRBV29-1 SVEATGHGYT
few TRBJ2-2 TRBV12-3/TRBV12-4 ASTGPGDGTPWELF
- TRBJ2-5 TRBV20-1 SANRVETQY
once TRBJ2-1 TRBV15 ATSRPGTSEQF
- TRBJ1-1 TRBV19 ASEGQTRGTEAF
- TRBJ1-2 TRBV6-5 ASSGWGGGYT
- TRBJ2-7 TRBV9 ASSVEAGSSYEQY
- TRBJ1-2 TRBV4-3 ASTQGGGGGGYT
- TRBJ1-5 TRBV7-8 ASRPDRVGNQPQH